At least ten counts were recorded for the clone carrying this TCR beta chain. The antigen remains unidentified. This record belongs to a study of T-cell reconstitution after alpha-beta-depleted transplantation in children. Germline CDR1 reads SQVTM; CDR2 reads ANQGSEA. The CDR3 contains 13 residues. The V end lost 3 bases, the J end lost 5 bases, and 13 bases lay between the germline ends. As it was prepared, the TCRbeta library received unique molecular identifiers. TCRdb reprocessed the PCR reads with MiXCR, giving one entry per CDR3 protein. The table includes 95,000 to 150,000 distinct CDR3 sequences, roughly 23% detected once. Regarding the study as a whole: T-cell counts and diversity at one year post-transplant came mainly from newly produced T cells. By about two months after transplant, alpha-beta T cells reportedly arose from several hundred graft clones that had expanded.

The V and J genes are TRBV29-1 and TRBJ1-1; D uncertain. This receptor was obtained from a male patient aged 2 to 9 who had a stem cell transplant for chronic granulomatous disease, so the T cells may come from the graft donor. The sample consisted of PBMCs, mostly from graft donor cells, taken 180 days after TCRalphabeta/CD19-depleted stem cell transplant. CDR3 coding DNA: TGCAGCGTTGAGTCTGGATCGCGGACTGAAGCTTTCTTT. Its translation is CSVESGSRTEAFF.